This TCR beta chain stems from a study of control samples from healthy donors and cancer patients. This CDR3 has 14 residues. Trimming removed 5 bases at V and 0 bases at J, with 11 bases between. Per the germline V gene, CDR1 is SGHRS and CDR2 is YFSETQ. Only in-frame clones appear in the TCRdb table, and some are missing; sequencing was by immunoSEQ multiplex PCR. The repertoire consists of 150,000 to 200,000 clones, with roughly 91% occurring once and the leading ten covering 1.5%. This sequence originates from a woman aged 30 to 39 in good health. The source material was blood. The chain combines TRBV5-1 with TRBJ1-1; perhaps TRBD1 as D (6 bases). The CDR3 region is CASSRTDMNTEAFF. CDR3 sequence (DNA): TGCGCCAGCAGTCGGACAGACATGAACACTGAAGCTTTCTTT.